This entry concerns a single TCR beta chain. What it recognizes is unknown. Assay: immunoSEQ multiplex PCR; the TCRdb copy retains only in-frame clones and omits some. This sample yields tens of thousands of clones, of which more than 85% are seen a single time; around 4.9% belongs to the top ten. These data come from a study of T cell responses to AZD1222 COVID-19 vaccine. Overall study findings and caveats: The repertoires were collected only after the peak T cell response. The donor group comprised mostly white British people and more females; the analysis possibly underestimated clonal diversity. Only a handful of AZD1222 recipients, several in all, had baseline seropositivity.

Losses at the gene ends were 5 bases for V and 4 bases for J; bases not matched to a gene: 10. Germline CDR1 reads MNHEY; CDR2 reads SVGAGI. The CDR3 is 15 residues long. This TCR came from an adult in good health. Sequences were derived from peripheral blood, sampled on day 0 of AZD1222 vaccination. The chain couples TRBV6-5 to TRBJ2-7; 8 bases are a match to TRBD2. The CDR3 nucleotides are TGTGCCAGCAGTCCGTGGACTAGCCCTCCTTACGAGCAGTACTTC. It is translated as CASSPWTSPPYEQYF.